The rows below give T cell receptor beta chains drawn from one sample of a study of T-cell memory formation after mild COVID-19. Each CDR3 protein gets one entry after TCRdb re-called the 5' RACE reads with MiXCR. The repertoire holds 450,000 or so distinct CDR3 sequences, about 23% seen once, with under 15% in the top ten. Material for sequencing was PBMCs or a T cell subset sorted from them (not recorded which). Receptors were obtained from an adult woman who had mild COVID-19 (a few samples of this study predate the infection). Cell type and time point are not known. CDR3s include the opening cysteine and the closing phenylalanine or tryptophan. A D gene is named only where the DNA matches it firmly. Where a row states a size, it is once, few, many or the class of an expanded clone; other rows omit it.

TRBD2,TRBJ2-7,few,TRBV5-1,TGCGCCAGCAGGGCTAGCGGGATTTCCTACGAGCAGTACTTC,CASRASGISYEQYF
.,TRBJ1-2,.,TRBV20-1,TGCAGTGCCCCCGACCGGAGGATGTATGGCTACACCTTC,CSAPDRRMYGYTF
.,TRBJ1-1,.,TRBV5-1,TGCGCCAGCAGCTTGAAGGCAGGGCCCACTGAAGCTTTCTTT,CASSLKAGPTEAFF
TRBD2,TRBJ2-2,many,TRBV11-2,TGTGCCAGCAGCTTGGGCGGGGGGGCCACCGGGGAGCTGTTTTTT,CASSLGGGATGELFF
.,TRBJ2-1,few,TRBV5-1,TGCGCCAGCAGCTCCCATGGGGGTGAGCAGTTCTTC,CASSSHGGEQFF
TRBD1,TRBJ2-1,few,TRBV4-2,TGTGCCAGCAGCCGGGAGACAGGGTCCCATCGGAATGAGCAGTTCTTC,CASSRETGSHRNEQFF
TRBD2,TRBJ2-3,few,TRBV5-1,TGCGCCAGCAGCTCCTCTTTATTAGCGGGAGGCCCTGATACGCAGTATTTT,CASSSSLLAGGPDTQYF
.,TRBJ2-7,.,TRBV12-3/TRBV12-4,TGTGCCAGCAGCTTTGGGGGGAGCGAGCAGTACTTC,CASSFGGSEQYF
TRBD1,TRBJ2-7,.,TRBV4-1,TGCGCCAGCAGCCACGAAAAGACAGGGTCCTACGAGCAGTACTTC,CASSHEKTGSYEQYF
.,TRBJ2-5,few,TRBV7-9,TGTGCCAGCAGCGACGGATTAGGGCGAGGGGAGACCCAGTACTTC,CASSDGLGRGETQYF
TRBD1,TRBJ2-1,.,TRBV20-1,TGCAGTGCTAGAGGTCCCCGGGACAGGGTATTCAATGAGCAGTTCTTC,CSARGPRDRVFNEQFF
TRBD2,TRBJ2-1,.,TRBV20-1,TGCAGTGCTGGGTTTCGGGGGGGTAATGAGCAGTTCTTC,CSAGFRGGNEQFF
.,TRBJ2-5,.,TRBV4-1,TGCGCCAGCAGCCAGGCCCCCGAGGGGGAGACCCAGTACTTC,CASSQAPEGETQYF
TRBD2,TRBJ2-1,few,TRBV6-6,TGTGCCAGCACAGCGGGAGGCTTTAATGAGCAGTTCTTC,CASTAGGFNEQFF
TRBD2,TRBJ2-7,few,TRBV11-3,TGTGCCAGCAGCCCACCGGGACTAGGGGCCGGTGTGCAGTACTTC,CASSPPGLGAGVQYF
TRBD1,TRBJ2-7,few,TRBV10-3,TGTGCCATCAGTCCGGGACAGGGTGTGGGCGAGCAGTACTTC,CAISPGQGVGEQYF
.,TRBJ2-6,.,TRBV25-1,TGTGCCAGCAGTGAATATTACGTCCCTGGGGCCAACGTCCTGACTTTC,CASSEYYVPGANVLTF
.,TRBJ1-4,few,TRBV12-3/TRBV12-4,TGTGCCAGCAGTTCCCGTGGCAGGGTGAGGGAAAAACTGTTTTTT,CASSSRGRVREKLFF
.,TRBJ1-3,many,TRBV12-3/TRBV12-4,TGTGCCAGCAGCCGCCGCAGAGGGACATCTGGAAACACCATATATTTT,CASSRRRGTSGNTIYF
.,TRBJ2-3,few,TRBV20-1,TGCAGTGCTAGAGCATACTCAGACTGGAACACAGATACGCAGTATTTT,CSARAYSDWNTDTQYF